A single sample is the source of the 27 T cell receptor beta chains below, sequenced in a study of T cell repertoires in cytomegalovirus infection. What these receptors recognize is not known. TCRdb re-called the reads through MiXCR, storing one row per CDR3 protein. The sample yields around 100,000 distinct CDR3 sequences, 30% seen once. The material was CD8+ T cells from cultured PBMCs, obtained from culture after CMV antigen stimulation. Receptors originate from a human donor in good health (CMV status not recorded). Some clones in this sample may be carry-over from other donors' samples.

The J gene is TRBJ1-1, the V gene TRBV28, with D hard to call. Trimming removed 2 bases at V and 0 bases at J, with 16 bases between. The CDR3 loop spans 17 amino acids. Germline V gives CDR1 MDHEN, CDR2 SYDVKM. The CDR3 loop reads CASSLEEASRMNTEAFF. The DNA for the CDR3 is TGTGCCAGCAGTTTAGAAGAAGCGTCTAGGATGAACACTGAAGCTTTCTTT.

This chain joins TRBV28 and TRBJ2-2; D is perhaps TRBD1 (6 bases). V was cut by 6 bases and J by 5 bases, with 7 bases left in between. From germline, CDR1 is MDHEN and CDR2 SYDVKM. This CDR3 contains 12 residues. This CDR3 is CASRGATGELFF. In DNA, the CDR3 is TGTGCCAGCAGGGGGGCGACCGGGGAGCTGTTTTTT.

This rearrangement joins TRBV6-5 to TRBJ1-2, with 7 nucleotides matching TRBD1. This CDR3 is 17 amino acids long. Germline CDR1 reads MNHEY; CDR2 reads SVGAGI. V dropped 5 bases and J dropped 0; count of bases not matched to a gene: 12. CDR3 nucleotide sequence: TGTGCCAGCAGTAACCCCGGGACAGAACTAGCTAACTATGGCTACACCTTC. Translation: CASSNPGTELANYGYTF.

For the CDR3, the DNA is TGCGCCAGCAGCCAAGAAGGGACTAGCAATCAGCCCCAGCATTTT. Its translation is CASSQEGTSNQPQHF. This sequence joins TRBV4-1 and TRBJ1-5; maybe TRBD1 (5 bases). The germline CDR1 and CDR2 sequences are MGHRA and YSYEKL. V lost 0 bases and J lost 0, with 6 bases in between. This CDR3 has 15 residues.

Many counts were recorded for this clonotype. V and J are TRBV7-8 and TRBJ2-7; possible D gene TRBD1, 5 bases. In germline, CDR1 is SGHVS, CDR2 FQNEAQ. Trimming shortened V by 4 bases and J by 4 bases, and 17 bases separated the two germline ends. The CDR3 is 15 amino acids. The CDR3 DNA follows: TGTGCCAGCAGCTCTCGTTCAGGGTCTGGATACGAGCAGTACTTC. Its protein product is CASSSRSGSGYEQYF.

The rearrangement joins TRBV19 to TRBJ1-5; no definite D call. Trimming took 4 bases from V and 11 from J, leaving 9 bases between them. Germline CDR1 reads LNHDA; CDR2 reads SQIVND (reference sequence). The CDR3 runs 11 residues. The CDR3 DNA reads TGTGCCAGTAGTAACTCCCCGGCCCAGCATTTT. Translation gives CASSNSPAQHF. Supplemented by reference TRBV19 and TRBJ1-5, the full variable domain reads DGGITQSPKYLFRKEGQNVTLSCEQNLNHDAMYWYRQDPGQGLRLIYYSQIVNDFQKGDIAEGYSVSREKKESFPLTVTSAQKNPTAFYLCASSNSPAQHFGDGTRLSIL.

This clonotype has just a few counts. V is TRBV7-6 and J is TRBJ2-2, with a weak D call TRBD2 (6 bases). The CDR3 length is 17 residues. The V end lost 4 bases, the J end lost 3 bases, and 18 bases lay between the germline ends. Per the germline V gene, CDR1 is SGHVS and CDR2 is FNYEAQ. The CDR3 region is CASSSRRRGGDTGELFF. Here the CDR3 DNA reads TGTGCCAGCAGCTCGAGGAGGAGGGGCGGCGACACCGGGGAGCTGTTTTTT.

CDR3 residues: CASSQEVSGYTF. The CDR3 bases are TGCGCCAGCAGCCAAGAGGTCAGTGGCTACACCTTC. The J gene is TRBJ1-2, the V gene TRBV4-1; D unclear. V was clipped by 0 bases and J by 7 bases, with 6 bases between them. The V gene's germline CDR1 is MGHRA and CDR2 YSYEKL. This CDR3 spans 12 amino acids.

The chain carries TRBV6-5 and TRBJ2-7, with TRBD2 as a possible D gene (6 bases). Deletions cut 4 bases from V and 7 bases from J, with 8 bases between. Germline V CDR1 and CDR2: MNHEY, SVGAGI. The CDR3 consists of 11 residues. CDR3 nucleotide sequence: TGTGCCAGCAGTTGGGGACTGGAGCAGTACTTC. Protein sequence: CASSWGLEQYF.

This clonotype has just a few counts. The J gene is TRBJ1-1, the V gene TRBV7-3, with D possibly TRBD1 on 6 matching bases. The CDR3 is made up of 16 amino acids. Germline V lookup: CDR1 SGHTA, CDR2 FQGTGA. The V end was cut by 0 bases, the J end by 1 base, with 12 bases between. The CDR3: CASSLTTGTPNTEAFF. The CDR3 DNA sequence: TGTGCCAGCAGCTTAACCACCGGGACACCGAACACTGAAGCTTTCTTT.

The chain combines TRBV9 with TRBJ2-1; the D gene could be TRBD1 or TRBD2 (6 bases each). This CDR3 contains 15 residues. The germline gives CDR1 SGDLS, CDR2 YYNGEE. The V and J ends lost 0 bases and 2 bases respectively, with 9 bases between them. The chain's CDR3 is CASSVGGAAYNEQFF. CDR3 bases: TGTGCCAGCAGCGTAGGGGGGGCCGCCTACAATGAGCAGTTCTTC.

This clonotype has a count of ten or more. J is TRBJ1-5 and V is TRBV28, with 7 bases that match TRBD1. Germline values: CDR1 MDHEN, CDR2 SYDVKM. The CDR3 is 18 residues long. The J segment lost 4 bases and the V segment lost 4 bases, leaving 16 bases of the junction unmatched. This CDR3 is CASSSSRITGVGNQPQHF. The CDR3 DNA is TGTGCCAGCAGTTCGAGCCGTATCACAGGGGTGGGGAATCAGCCCCAGCATTTT.

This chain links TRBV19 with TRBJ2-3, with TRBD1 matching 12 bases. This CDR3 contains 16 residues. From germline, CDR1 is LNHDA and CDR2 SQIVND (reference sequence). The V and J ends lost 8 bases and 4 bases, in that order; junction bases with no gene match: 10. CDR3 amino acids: CASQMSGTGGPDTQYF. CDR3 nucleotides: TGTGCCAGTCAAATGTCCGGGACAGGGGGCCCAGATACGCAGTATTTT.

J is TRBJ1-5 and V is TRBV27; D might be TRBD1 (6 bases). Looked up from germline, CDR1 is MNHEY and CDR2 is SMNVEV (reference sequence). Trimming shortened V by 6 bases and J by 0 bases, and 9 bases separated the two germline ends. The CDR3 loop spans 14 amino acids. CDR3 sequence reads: CASSQGSSNQPQHF. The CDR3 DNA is TGTGCCAGCAGCCAGGGGAGTAGCAATCAGCCCCAGCATTTT.

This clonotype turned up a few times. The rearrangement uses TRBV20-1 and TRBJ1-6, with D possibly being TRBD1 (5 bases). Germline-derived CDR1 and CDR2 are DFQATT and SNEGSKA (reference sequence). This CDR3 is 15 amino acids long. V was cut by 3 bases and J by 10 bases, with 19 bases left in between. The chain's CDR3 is CSASGGDYENSPLHF. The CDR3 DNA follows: TGCAGTGCTAGTGGGGGTGACTACGAGAACTCACCCCTCCACTTT.

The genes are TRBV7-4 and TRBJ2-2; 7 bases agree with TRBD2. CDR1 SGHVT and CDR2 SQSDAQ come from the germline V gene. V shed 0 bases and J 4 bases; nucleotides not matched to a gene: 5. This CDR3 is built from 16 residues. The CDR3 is CASSLAGRRITGELFF. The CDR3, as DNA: TGTGCCAGCAGCTTAGCCGGGAGGCGGATCACCGGGGAGCTGTTTTTT. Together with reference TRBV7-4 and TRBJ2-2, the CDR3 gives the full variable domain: GAGVSQSPRYKVAKRGRDVALRCDSISGHVTLYWYRQTLGQGSEVLTYSQSDAQRDKSGRPSGRFSAERPERSVSTLKIQRTEQGDSAVYLCASSLAGRRITGELFFGEGSRLTVL.

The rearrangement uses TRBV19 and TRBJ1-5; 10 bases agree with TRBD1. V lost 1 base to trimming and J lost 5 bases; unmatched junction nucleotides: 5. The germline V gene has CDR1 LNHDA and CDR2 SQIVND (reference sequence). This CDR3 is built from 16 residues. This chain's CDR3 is CASSIGDRGWDQPQHF. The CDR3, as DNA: TGTGCCAGTAGTATAGGGGACAGGGGATGGGATCAGCCCCAGCATTTT.

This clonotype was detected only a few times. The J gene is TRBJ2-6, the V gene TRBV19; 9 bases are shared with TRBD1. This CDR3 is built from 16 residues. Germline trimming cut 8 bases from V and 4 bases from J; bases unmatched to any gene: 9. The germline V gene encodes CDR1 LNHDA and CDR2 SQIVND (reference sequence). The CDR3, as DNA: TGTGCCAGTCCGGGACAGGGTACTTACGGGGCCAACGTCCTGACTTTC. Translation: CASPGQGTYGANVLTF.

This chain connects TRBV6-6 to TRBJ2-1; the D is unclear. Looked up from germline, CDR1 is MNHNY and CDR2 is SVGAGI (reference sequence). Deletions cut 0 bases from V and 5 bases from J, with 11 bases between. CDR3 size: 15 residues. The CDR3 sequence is CASSYSISDHNEQFF. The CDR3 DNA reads TGTGCCAGCAGTTACTCGATCTCCGACCACAATGAGCAGTTCTTC.

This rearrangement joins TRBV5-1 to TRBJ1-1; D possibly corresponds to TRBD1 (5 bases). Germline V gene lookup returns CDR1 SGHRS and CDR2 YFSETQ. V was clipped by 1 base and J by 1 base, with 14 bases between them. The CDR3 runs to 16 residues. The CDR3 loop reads CASSLSWQGQNTEAFF. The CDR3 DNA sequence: TGCGCCAGCAGCTTGAGTTGGCAGGGTCAGAACACTGAAGCTTTCTTT.

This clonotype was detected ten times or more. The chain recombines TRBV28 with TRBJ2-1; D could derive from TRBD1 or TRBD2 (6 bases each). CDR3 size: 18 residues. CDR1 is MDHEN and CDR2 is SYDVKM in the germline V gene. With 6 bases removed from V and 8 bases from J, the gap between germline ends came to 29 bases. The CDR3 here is CASSLEGLGGSSWDEQFF. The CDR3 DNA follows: TGTGCCAGCAGCCTAGAGGGATTGGGGGGCTCCTCCTGGGATGAGCAGTTCTTC. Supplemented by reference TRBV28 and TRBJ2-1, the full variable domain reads DVKVTQSSRYLVKRTGEKVFLECVQDMDHENMFWYRQDPGLGLRLIYFSYDVKMKEKGDIPEGYSVSREKKERFSLILESASTNQTSMYLCASSLEGLGGSSWDEQFFGPGTRLTVL.

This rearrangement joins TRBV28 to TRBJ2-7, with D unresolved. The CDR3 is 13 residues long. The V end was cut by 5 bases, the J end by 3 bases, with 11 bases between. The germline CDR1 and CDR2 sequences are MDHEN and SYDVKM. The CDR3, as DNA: TGTGCCAGCAGTCCCTCCAACATCTACGAGCAGTACTTC. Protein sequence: CASSPSNIYEQYF.

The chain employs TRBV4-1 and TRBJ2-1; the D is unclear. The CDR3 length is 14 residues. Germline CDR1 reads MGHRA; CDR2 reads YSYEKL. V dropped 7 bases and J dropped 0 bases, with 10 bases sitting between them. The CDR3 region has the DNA TGCGCCAGCATGGACCTAAGCTCCTACAATGAGCAGTTCTTC. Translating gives CASMDLSSYNEQFF.

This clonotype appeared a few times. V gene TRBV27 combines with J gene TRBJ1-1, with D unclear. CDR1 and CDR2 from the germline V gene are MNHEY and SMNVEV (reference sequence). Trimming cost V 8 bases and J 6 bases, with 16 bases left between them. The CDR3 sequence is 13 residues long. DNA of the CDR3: TGTGCCAGCCATTTCAACAAGGCGTCTGAAGCTTTCTTT. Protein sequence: CASHFNKASEAFF.

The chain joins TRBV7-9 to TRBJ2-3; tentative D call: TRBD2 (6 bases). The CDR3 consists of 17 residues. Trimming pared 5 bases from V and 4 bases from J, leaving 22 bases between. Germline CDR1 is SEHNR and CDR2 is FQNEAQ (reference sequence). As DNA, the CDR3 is TGTGCCAGCAGCATGTGGGGAGGCGAAGTGGTCGCAGATACGCAGTATTTT. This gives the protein CASSMWGGEVVADTQYF. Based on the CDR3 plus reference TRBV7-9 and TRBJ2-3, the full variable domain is DTGVSQNPRHKITKRGQNVTFRCDPISEHNRLYWYRQTLGQGPEFLTYFQNEAQLEKSRLLSDRFSAERPKGSFSTLEIQRTEQGDSAMYLCASSMWGGEVVADTQYFGPGTRLTVL.

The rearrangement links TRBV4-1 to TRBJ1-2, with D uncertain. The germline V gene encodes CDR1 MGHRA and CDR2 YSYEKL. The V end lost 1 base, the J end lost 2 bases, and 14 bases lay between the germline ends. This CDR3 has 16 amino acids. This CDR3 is CASSQGHSQPNYGYTF. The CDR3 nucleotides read TGCGCCAGCAGCCAAGGACACAGCCAACCAAACTATGGCTACACCTTC.

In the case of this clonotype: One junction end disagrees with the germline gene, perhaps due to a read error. The CDR3 DNA is TGTGCCAGCAGCTCGAACTCCGGGACAGTGACCACTGAAGCTTTCTTT. Protein: CASSSNSGTVTTEAFF. This chain links TRBV5-3 with TRBJ1-1; 7 bases align to TRBD1. TRBV5-3 is labeled an ORF, and its function is uncertain. The CDR3 spans 16 residues.